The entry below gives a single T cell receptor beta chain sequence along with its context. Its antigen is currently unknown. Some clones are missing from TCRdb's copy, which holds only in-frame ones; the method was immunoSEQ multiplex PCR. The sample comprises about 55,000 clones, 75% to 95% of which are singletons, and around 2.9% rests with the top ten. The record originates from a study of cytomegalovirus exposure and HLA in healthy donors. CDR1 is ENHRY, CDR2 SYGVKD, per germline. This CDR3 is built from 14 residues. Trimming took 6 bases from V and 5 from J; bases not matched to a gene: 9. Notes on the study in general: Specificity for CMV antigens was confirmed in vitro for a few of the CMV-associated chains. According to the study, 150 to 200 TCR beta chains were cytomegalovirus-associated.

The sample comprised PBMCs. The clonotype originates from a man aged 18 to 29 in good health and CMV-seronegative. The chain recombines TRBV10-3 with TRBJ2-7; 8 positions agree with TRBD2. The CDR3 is CAIRGLAQFNEQYF. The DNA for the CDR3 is TGTGCCATCAGAGGACTAGCTCAGTTCAACGAGCAGTACTTC.